The clone carrying this TCR beta chain came up many times. Its antigen remains unknown. The sample is drawn from a study of neurological immune-mediated disorders. Study findings and constraints: The highest TCR clonal expansion occurred in HTLV-1-associated myelopathy; multiple sclerosis fell below healthy controls. There were no CDR3 amino acid sequences shared by expanded clones across subjects, a result suggesting private repertoires in all groups.

Described time point: technical triplicate 2. One entry per CDR3 protein, called by TCRdb with MiXCR from the 5' RACE reads. The sample lists more than 55,000 distinct CDR3 sequences; 20% to 30% were seen once. The sequencing sample was made of PBMCs. The sequence was obtained from a man in his 60s with HTLV-1-associated myelopathy (HAM/TSP).

CDR3 sequence reads: CSATPGQGPYEQYF. The CDR3 bases are TGCAGCGCCACACCGGGACAGGGACCCTACGAGCAGTACTTC. This chain links TRBV29-1 with TRBJ2-7; 9 bases align to TRBD1. The CDR3 covers 14 residues. Trimming removed 7 bases from V and 2 bases from J; junction bases left unmatched: 9. Germline V gene sequence: CDR1 SQVTM, CDR2 ANQGSEA.